This T cell receptor (beta chain) was sequenced during a study of cytotoxic CD8 clonotypes in ibrutinib-treated CLL (dated by TCRdb to the early 2020s). As for the study more broadly: In this cohort, over 14 patients were treatment-naive and more than 9 were relapsed/refractory, while some 18 had unmutated IGHV. Responses were partial in roughly 24 patients and complete in 2; after median around 72 months follow-up, roughly 14 stayed in remission and 12 progressed. Samples at response were collected after a median of roughly twelve months of treatment, with a range of about 6 to 40 months. On average, each sample yielded around 250,000 productive templates and 94,082 productive rearrangements. Longitudinal samples were available for 26 of the 86 trial participants. Cryopreserved peripheral blood mononuclear cells were collected before treatment, at response, and at either disease progression or sustained remission. Every remission and progressive disease sample was obtained while ibrutinib was still being received by the patients.

Study-wide conclusions, independent of this receptor: Clonality rose at ibrutinib response, remained stable during sustained remission, and dropped back toward baseline at progression. Baseline clonality exceeded that of age-matched healthy donors and correlated strongly with circulating CD8+ T-cell counts. Public clonotypes were rare and either shrank or stayed stable during treatment, and the rise in clonality at ibrutinib response reflected expansion of private clonotypes. Lymph node repertoires were not examined, and the timing of sampling was not matched between patients in sustained remission and those whose disease progressed.

Turning to this clone: Its antigen target is currently unknown. Base quality data are lacking; no much larger clone is found one base away.

Explained via the paper, the time point label denotes: around 25 months on ibrutinib. For TCR beta library preparation, approximately 2.2 micrograms of genomic DNA were isolated from cryopreserved PBMCs. High-throughput TCR beta sequencing was performed on longitudinal blood samples from CLL patients receiving ibrutinib monotherapy. The patients took part in an open-label, single-center phase 2 trial of ibrutinib monotherapy. V loses 0 bases of germline sequence and J loses 4 bases, and the interval between the two ends is 11 bases. Reading from cysteine to phenylalanine, the CDR3 counts 15 amino acids. The DNA shown is the 45-base CDR3, in frame from base 1. CDR1 and CDR2 were assigned from the germline V gene as SGDLS and YYNGEE. On a MiSeq, deep resolution sequencing aimed for a depth between 1 in 1 million and 1 in 200,000 T cells, with each clonotype covered about 9.2x on average. TCR beta libraries were generated with the immunoSEQ hsTCRB Kit. For the original study's pipeline: ImmunoSEQ Data Assistant and ImmunoSEQ Analyzer were used for data analysis, and V, D and J genes were assigned according to IMGT definitions. Clonality was computed as one minus normalized Shannon entropy of productive rearrangement frequencies, ranging from 0 to 1. Only overrepresented clonotypes making up at least 0.05% of each patient's repertoire were included in the public clonotype analysis. About a dozen repertoires from age-matched healthy donors, obtained from immuneACCESS, served as clonality controls. TCRdb retrieved this table from immuneACCESS and kept in-frame rearrangements only. Not all clones are present; in checked studies, unresolved V genes account for under half, and no reason is known for the remainder. That table supplies the V and J calls and clone size; D and trimming were determined from the DNA. Recorded for this sample are under 35,000 clones; almost 70% of them occurred a single time. Approximately 50% of the sample rests with the top ten.

This receptor was identified in a human donor with chronic lymphocytic leukemia. The chain uses TRBV9 and TRBJ2-1; the D call is tentative, TRBD1 or TRBD2, as each matches 6 bases. The sequencing here drew on PBMCs, taken after 24 months of ibrutinib treatment. The nucleotides are TGTGCCAGCAGCGTAGCTTCGGGGGCATACAATGAGCAGTTCTTC. This gives the protein CASSVASGAYNEQFF.